These T cell receptor beta chains were read from a single sample in a study of PD-L1 blockade in urothelial cancer. Some clones are missing from TCRdb's copy, which holds only in-frame ones; the method was immunoSEQ multiplex PCR. The sample shows 98,000 or so clones, around 90% of them seen only once. The material was PBMCs, obtained around atezolizumab (anti-PD-L1) treatment. The receptors were gathered from a man in his 60s with urothelial cancer. Both conserved end residues are part of each CDR3. D genes are given only for firm matches.

j_call,d_call,v_call,cdr3_aa
TRBJ2-3,TRBD1,TRBV9,CASSPQGQAATDTQYF
TRBJ2-3,.,TRBV6-8,CASSYSDTTDTQYF
TRBJ1-2,TRBD1,TRBV7-3,CASSLSGTGNYGYTF
TRBJ1-3,TRBD1,TRBV30,CAWTGDRAGNTIYF
TRBJ1-2,.,TRBV7-9,CASSLDLALTF
TRBJ1-5,TRBD1,TRBV6-4,CASSERRDRASYQPQHF
TRBJ1-5,.,TRBV5-1,CASSLGTDNYNQPQHF
TRBJ2-3,TRBD2,TRBV27,CASKASGTSLTQYF
TRBJ2-7,.,TRBV7-8,CASSLVADPYEQYF
TRBJ2-1,TRBD1,TRBV4-2,CASSRGQGGGEQFF